The source of this TCR beta chain is a study of identical twins. One entry per CDR3 protein, called by TCRdb with MiXCR from the 5' RACE reads. The sample carries 690,000 or so distinct CDR3 sequences, 8.6% recorded once. Among all donors, each was a healthy Caucasian. V shed 3 bases, J shed 6 bases, and the junction held 14 bases outside the gene matches. Germline V gene sequence: CDR1 ENHRY, CDR2 SYGVKD. CDR3 length: 17 amino acids. General study points: Beta clonotypes that were abundant in cord blood contained fewer insertions, a pattern absent from memory repertoires. Zero-insertion analyses were open to partial confounding by invariant MAIT and iNKT cells. It was cross-sectional statistical analysis, not following the same donors, that the conclusions relied on.

The sample holds a few counts of this clonotype. Its antigen remains unidentified. These data were likewise used in another study, on yellow fever vaccine responses in identical twins.

The chain carries TRBV10-3 and TRBJ2-3, with 8 bases identical to TRBD1. This TCR derives from a woman between 18 and 29 years old in good health. Material: PBMCs. The CDR3 coding sequence is TGTGCCATCAGTGACCCAGTGGGGACAGGAATTTTGGATACGCAGTATTTT. Amino acids: CAISDPVGTGILDTQYF.